This TCR beta chain was documented in a study of blood T cell repertoires in COVID-19. Whole-study context: Sources were T cells, B-cell-depleted T cells, or PBMCs; the material itself was cDNA or gDNA.

CDR1 and CDR2 (germline): LNHDA, SQIVND (reference sequence). This CDR3 comprises 14 residues. V was clipped by 7 bases and J by 8 bases; unmatched bases: 9. Produced via immunoSEQ multiplex PCR; TCRdb's table is partial and in-frame only. This sample has 94,000 or so clones, with 75% to 85% found just once. The TCR was taken from a man in his 60s with acute or convalescent COVID-19. The sample taken for sequencing was peripheral blood. V is TRBV19 and J is TRBJ2-1; 9 bases are shared with TRBD1. DNA for the CDR3: TGTGCCAGTATAGGGACAGGGAATTCCGATGAGCAGTTCTTC. Amino acid sequence: CASIGTGNSDEQFF.